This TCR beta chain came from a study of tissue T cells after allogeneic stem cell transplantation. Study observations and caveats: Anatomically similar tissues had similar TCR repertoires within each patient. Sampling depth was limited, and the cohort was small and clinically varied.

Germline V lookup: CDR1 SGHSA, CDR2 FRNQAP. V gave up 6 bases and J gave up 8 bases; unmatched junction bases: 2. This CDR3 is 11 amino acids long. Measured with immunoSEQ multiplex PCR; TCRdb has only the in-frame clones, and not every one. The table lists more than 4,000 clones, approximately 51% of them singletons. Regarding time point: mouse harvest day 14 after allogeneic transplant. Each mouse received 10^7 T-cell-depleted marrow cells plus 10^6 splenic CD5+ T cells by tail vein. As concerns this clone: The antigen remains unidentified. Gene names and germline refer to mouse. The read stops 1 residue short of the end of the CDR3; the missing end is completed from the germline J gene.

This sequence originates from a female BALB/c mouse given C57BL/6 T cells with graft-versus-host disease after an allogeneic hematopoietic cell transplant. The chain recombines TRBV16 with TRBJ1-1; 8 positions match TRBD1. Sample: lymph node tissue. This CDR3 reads CASSRDREVFF. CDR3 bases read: TGTGCAAGCAGTCGGGACAGGGAAGTCTTC.